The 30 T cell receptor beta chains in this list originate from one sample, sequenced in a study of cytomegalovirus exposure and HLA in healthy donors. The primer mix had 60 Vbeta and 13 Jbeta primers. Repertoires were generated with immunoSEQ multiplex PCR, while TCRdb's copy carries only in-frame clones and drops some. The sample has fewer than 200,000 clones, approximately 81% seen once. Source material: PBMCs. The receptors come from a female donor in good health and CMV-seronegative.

The CDR3 DNA reads TGTGCCAGCACCCCCAATCGGGAGCCCCCTGAAGCTTTCTTT. Protein sequence: CASTPNREPPEAFF. V is TRBV7-9 and J is TRBJ1-1; D is uncertain. The CDR3 has 14 residues. Germline-derived CDR1 and CDR2 are SEHNR and FQNEAQ (reference sequence). Trimming removed 7 bases at V and 6 bases at J, with 18 bases between.

The CDR3 region has the DNA TGCGCCAGCAGCCAAGGGAGGGGCCTAAGCTCCTACAATGAGCAGTTCTTC. Translation gives CASSQGRGLSSYNEQFF. The gene calls are TRBV4-1 and TRBJ2-1, with TRBD2 as a possible D gene (6 bases). The V end lost 1 base, the J end lost 0 bases, and 13 bases lay between the germline ends. This CDR3 has 17 amino acids. Looked up from germline, CDR1 is MGHRA and CDR2 is YSYEKL.

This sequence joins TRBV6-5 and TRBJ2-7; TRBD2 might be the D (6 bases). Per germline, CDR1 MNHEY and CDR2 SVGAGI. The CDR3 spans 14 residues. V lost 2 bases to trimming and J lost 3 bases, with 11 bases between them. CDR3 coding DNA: TGTGCCAGCAGTTACCGGTCCGGGGGCTACGAGCAGTACTTC. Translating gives CASSYRSGGYEQYF.

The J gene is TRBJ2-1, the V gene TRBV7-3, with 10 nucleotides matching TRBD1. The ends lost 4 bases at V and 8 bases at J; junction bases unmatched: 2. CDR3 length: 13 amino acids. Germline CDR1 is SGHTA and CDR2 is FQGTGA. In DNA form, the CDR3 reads TGTGCCAGCAGCTCGGGGACAGGGGATGAGCAGTTCTTC. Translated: CASSSGTGDEQFF.

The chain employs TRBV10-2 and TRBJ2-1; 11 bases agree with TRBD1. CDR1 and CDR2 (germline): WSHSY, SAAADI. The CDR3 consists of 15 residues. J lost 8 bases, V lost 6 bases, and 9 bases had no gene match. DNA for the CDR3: TGCGCCAGCAGCCCCCGGGACAGGGGGTCAGATGAGCAGTTCTTC. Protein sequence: CASSPRDRGSDEQFF.

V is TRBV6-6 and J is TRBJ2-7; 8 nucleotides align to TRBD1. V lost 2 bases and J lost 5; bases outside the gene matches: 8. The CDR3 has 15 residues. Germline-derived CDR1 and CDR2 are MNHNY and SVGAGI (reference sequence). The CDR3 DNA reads TGTGCCAGCAGTTACCGCCACCAGGGGGCTAACGAGCAGTACTTC. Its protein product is CASSYRHQGANEQYF.

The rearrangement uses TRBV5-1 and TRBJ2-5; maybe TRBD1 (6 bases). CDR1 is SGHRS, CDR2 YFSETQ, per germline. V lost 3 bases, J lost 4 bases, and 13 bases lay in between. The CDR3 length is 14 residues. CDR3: CASSSRGRGETQYF. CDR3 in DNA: TGCGCCAGCAGCTCCCGCGGCAGGGGAGAGACCCAGTACTTC.

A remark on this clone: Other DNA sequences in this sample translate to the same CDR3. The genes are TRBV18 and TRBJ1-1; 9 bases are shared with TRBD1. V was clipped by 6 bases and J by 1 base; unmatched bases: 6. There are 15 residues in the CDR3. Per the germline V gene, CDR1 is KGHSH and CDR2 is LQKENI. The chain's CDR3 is CASSGDRVGNTEAFF. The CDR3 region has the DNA TGTGCCAGCTCTGGGGACAGGGTGGGGAACACTGAAGCTTTCTTT.

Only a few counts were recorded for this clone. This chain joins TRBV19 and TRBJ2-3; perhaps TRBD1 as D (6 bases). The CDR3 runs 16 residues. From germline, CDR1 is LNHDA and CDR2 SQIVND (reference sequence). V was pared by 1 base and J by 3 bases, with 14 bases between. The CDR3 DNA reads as TGTGCCAGTAGTATAGGGGACATAGGAGTTACAGATACGCAGTATTTT. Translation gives CASSIGDIGVTDTQYF. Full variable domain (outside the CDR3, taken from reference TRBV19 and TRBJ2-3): DGGITQSPKYLFRKEGQNVTLSCEQNLNHDAMYWYRQDPGQGLRLIYYSQIVNDFQKGDIAEGYSVSREKKESFPLTVTSAQKNPTAFYLCASSIGDIGVTDTQYFGPGTRLTVL.

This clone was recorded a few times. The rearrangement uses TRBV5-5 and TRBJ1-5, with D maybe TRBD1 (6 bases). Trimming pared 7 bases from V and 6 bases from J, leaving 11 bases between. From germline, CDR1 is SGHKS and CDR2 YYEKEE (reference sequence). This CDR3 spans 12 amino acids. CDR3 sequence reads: CASGDIGQPQHF. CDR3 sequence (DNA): TGTGCCAGCGGGGACATCGGTCAGCCCCAGCATTTT.

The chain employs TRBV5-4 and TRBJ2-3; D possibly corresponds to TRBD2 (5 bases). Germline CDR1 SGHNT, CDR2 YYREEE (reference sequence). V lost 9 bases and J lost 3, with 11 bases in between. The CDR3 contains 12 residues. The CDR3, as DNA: TGTGCCACCGACCCGGGGACAGATACGCAGTATTTT. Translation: CATDPGTDTQYF. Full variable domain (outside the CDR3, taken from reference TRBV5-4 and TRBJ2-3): ETGVTQSPTHLIKTRGQQVTLRCSSQSGHNTVSWYQQALGQGPQFIFQYYREEENGRGNFPPRFSGLQFPNYSSELNVNALELDDSALYLCATDPGTDTQYFGPGTRLTVL.

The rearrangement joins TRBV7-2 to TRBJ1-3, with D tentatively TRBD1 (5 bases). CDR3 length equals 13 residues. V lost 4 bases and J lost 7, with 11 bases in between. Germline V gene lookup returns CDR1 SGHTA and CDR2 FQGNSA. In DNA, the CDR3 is TGTGCCAGCAGCTCCTGGGAGGGGAACACCATATATTTT. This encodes CASSSWEGNTIYF.

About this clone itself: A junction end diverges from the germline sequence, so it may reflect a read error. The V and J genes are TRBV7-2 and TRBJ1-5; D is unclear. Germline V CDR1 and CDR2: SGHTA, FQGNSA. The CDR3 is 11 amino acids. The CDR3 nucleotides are TGTGCCAGCACCTTAGCCGGGCCCCAGCATTTT. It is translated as CASTLAGPQHF.

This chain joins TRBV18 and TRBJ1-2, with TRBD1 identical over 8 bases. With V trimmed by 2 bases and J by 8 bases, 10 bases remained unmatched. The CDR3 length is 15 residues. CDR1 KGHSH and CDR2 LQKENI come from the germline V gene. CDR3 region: CASSPSSVDRGGYTF. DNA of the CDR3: TGTGCCAGCTCACCAAGTTCGGTTGACAGGGGCGGCTACACCTTC.

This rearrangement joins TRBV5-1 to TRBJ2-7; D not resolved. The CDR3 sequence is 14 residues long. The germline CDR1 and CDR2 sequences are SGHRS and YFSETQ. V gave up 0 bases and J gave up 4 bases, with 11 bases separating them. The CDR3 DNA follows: TGCGCCAGCAGCTTGGGTCCCGAGGAGTACGAGCAGTACTTC. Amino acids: CASSLGPEEYEQYF.

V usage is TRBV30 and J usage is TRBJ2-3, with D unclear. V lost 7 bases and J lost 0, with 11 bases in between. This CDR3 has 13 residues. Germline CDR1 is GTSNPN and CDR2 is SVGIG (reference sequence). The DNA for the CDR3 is TGTGCCTCTACCTTTGCTAGCACAGATACGCAGTATTTT. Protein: CASTFASTDTQYF.

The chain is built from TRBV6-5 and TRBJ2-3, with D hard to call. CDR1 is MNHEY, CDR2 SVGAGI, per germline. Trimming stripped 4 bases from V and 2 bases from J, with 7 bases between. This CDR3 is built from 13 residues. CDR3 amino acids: CASSSPTTDTQYF. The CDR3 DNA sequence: TGTGCCAGCAGTTCGCCTACCACAGATACGCAGTATTTT.

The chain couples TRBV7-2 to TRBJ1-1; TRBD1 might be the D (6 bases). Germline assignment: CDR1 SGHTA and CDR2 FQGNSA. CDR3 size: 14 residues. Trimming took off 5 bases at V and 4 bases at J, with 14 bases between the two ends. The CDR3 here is CASSRWGGATEAFF. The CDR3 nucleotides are TGTGCCAGCAGCCGCTGGGGGGGGGCCACTGAAGCTTTCTTT.

CDR3 DNA sequence: TGTGCCAGCAGCTTGGCCGGGAAGAGCTCCTACGAGCAGTACTTC. Amino acids: CASSLAGKSSYEQYF. The rearrangement links TRBV5-5 to TRBJ2-7; a weak D match, TRBD2 (5 bases). Trimming cost V 0 bases and J 0 bases, with 10 bases left between them. The CDR3 has 15 amino acids. CDR1 is SGHKS, CDR2 YYEKEE, per germline (reference sequence).

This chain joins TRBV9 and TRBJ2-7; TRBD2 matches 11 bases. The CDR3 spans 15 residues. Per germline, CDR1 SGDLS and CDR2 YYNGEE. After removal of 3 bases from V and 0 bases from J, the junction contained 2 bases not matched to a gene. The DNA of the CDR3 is TGTGCCAGCAGCGCGGGACTAGCGGACTCCTACGAGCAGTACTTC. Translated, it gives CASSAGLADSYEQYF. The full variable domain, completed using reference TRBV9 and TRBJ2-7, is DSGVTQTPKHLITATGQRVTLRCSPRSGDLSVYWYQQSLDQGLQFLIQYYNGEERAKGNILERFSAQQFPDLHSELNLSSLELGDSALYFCASSAGLADSYEQYFGPGTRLTVT.

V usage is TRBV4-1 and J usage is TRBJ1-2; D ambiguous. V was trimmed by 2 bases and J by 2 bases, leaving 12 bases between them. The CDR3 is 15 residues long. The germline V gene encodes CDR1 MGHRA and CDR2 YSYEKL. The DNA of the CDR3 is TGCGCCAGCAGCCAACCTGGACTCCTGAACTATGGCTACACCTTC. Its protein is CASSQPGLLNYGYTF.

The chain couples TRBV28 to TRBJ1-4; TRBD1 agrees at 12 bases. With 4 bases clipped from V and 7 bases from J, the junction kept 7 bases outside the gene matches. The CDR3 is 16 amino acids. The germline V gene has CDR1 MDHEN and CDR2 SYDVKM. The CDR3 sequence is CASSSSGTGGREKLFF. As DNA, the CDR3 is TGTGCCAGCAGTTCCTCCGGGACAGGGGGCCGTGAAAAACTGTTTTTT.

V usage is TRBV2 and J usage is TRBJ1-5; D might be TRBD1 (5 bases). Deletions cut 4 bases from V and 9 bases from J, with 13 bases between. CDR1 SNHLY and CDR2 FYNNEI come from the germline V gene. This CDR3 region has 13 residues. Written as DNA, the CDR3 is TGTGCCAGCAGTGGGGACGGGGGTTGGCCCCAGCATTTT. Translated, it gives CASSGDGGWPQHF.

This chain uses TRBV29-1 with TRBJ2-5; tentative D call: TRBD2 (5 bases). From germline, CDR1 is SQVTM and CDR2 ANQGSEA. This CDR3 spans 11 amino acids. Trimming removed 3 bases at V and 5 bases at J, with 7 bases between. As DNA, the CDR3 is TGCAGCGTTGAGCGGACTGAGACCCAGTACTTC. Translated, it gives CSVERTETQYF.

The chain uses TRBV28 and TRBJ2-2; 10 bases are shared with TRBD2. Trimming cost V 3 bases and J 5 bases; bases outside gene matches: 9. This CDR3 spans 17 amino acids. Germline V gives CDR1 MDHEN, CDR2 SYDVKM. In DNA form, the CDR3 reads TGTGCCAGCAGTTTCCGAGGACTAGCGGACTCAACCGGGGAGCTGTTTTTT. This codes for CASSFRGLADSTGELFF.

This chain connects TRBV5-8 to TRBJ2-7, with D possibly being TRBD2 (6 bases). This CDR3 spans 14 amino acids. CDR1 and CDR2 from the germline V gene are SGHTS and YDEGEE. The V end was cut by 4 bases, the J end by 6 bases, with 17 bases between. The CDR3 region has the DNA TGTGCCAGCAGCCCCCCCCCGCGGGGCCTCGAGCAGTACTTC. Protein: CASSPPPRGLEQYF.

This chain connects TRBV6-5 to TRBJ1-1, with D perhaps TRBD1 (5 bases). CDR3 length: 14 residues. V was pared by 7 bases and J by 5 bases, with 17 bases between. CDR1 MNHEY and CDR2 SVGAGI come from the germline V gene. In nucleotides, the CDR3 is TGTGCCAGCAACCCCGCCCCCAGGGTGACTGAAGCTTTCTTT. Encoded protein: CASNPAPRVTEAFF.

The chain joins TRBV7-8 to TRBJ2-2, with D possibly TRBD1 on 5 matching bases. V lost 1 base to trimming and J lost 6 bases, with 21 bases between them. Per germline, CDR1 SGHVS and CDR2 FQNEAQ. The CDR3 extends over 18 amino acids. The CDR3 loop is CASSLVWVQGMKSGELFF. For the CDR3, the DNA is TGTGCCAGCAGCTTAGTATGGGTTCAGGGTATGAAATCCGGGGAGCTGTTTTTT.

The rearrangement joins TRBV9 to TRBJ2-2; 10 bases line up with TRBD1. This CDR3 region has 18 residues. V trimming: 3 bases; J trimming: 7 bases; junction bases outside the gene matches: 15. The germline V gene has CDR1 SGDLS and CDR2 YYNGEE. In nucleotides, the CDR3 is TGTGCCAGCAGCGACCGCCCCGGGACAGGGGACGAGGGCGGGGAGCTGTTTTTT. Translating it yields CASSDRPGTGDEGGELFF.

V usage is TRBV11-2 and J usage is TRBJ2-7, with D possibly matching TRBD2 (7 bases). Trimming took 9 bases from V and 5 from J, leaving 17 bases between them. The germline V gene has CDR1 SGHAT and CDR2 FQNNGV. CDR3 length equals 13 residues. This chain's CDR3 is CASGDGGLNEQYF. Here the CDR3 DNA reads TGTGCCAGTGGGGACGGGGGGCTCAACGAGCAGTACTTC.